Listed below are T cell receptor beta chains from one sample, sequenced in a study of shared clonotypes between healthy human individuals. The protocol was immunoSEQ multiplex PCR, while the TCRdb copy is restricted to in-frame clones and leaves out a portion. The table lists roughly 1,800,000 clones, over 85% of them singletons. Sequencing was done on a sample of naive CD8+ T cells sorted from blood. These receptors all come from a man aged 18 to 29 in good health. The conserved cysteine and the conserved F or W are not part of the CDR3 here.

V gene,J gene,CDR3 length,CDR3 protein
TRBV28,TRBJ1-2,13,ASRPPGHFNYGYT
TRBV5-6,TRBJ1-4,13,ASSTGQGYNEKLF
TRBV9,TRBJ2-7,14,ASSFPRQASSYEQY
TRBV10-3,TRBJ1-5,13,AISEGTTSNQPQH
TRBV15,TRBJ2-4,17,ATSSTSKSPFLAKNIQY
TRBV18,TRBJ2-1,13,ASSFSGSSYNEQF
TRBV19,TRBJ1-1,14,ASTADRVNEDTEAF
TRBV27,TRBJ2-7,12,ASSLGGIIYEQY
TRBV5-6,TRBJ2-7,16,ASSLGAGWGLAGYEQY
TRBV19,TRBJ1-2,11,ASSQGSPYGYT
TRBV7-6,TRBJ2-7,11,ASSLETAYEQY
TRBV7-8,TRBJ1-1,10,ASTDSSTEAF
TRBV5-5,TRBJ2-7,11,ASSSIPTYEQY
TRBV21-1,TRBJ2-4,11,ASSNLQRPSWV
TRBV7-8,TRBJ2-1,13,ASSVLAGGTGEQF
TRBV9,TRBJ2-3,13,ASSVATSGGDTQY
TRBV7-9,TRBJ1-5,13,ASSLDGTGNQPQH
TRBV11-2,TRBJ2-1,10,ASSFPPNEQF
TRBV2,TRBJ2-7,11,ASRRVGGGEQY
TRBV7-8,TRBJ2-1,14,ASTGGGLSSYNEQF
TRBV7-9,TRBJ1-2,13,ASSLAGQGVDGYT
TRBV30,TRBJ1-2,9,AYPFLYGYT
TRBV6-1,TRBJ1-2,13,ASTLGQISNYGYT
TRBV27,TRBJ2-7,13,ASSLGRRAVHEQY
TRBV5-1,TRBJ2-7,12,ASSWTSGNYEQY
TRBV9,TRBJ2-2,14,ASSPPRGLNTGELF
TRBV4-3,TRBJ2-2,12,ASSQDWSAGELF
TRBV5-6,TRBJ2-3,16,ASSLAWLRTGFTDTQY
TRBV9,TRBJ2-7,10,ASSPGDSEQY
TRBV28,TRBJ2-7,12,ASSLVGDEGEQY
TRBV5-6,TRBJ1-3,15,ASSLLGYQTGGNTIY